The 12 T cell receptor beta chains listed next were all sequenced from one sample in a study of CD8+CD57+ T cells in acquired aplastic anemia (dated by TCRdb to the late 2010s). The sequencer listed for this sample is Illumina HiSeq 2000. TCR beta VDJ combination and CDR3 sequence profiling used genomic DNA as the template. TCRdb handled the public reads itself, with Q25 trimming in fastp and clone calling in MiXCR, and kept productive beta chains. Under each unique CDR3 protein, matching rows form one entry showing the most common genes and DNA. Here the sample has about 210,000 distinct CDR3 sequences; almost 35% occur a single time. The ten largest clones take up about 1.1% of the sample. Sequencing used sorted CD4+, CD8+, or CD8+CD57+ T cells (not recorded which) from PBMCs. These receptors were collected from a human donor in good health, serving as a control.

This clonotype turned up a few times. A much larger clonotype is one base distant, so this may be a read error. This sequence joins TRBV20-1 and TRBJ2-7; no firm D call. The germline CDR1 and CDR2 sequences are DFQATT and SNEGSKA (reference sequence). CDR3 length: 12 residues. V was shortened by 3 bases and J by 2 bases, with 8 bases between the two germline ends. CDR3 sequence: CSASLPTYEQYF. The CDR3 nucleotides are TGCAGTGCTAGTCTCCCAACCTACGAGCAGTACTTC.

This clonotype was recorded many times. The chain is built from TRBV14 and TRBJ2-7, with 9 bases identical to TRBD2. This CDR3 spans 14 amino acids. V was clipped by 3 bases and J by 6 bases; unmatched bases: 6. Germline-derived CDR1 and CDR2 are SGHDN and FVKESK. The CDR3 is CASSQGGGAGEQYF. In DNA form, the CDR3 reads TGTGCCAGCAGCCAGGGCGGGGGGGCCGGCGAGCAGTACTTC.

This clonotype has a handful of counts. The gene calls are TRBV24-1 and TRBJ2-5; D gene unclear. Germline values: CDR1 KGHDR, CDR2 SFDVKD. There are 14 residues in the CDR3. V was trimmed by 11 bases and J by 1 base, leaving 16 bases between them. This CDR3 reads CASSPPSIQETQYF. The CDR3, as DNA: TGTGCCAGCTCACCACCGAGCATCCAAGAGACCCAGTACTTC.

A few counts support this clonotype. At one end, the junction sequence differs from germline, possibly due to a read error. This chain uses TRBV19 with TRBJ1-1; no reliable D call. The CDR3 is 10 amino acids. CDR1 LNHDA and CDR2 SQIVND come from the germline V gene (reference sequence). CDR3 in amino acids: CASNPGGRSF. CDR3 coding DNA: TGTGCCAGTAACCCGGGAGGGCGCTCCTTT.

The chain recombines TRBV5-1 with TRBJ1-5, with D maybe TRBD1 (5 bases). Germline loops: CDR1 SGHRS, CDR2 YFSETQ. Trimming cost V 4 bases and J 4 bases, with 12 bases left between them. The CDR3 has 14 residues. The CDR3 DNA reads TGCGCCAGCAGCCCCTCAGGGAGAAATCAGCCCCAGCATTTT. It codes for CASSPSGRNQPQHF. Full variable domain (missing parts from reference TRBV5-1 and TRBJ1-5): KAGVTQTPRYLIKTRGQQVTLSCSPISGHRSVSWYQQTPGQGLQFLFEYFSETQRNKGNFPGRFSGRQFSNSRSEMNVSTLELGDSALYLCASSPSGRNQPQHFGDGTRLSIL.

This chain links TRBV19 with TRBJ1-2, with 12 bases matching TRBD1. This CDR3 has 13 amino acids. V lost 6 bases, J lost 12 bases, and 8 bases stayed unmatched. The V gene's germline CDR1 is LNHDA and CDR2 SQIVND (reference sequence). CDR3 coding DNA: TGTGCCAGTAGGGGGACAGGGGGCTTTGGAAACACCTTC. Translation: CASRGTGGFGNTF.

Here the CDR3 reads CASSRLGESSYNEQFF. The DNA for the CDR3 is TGCGCCAGCAGCCGATTGGGGGAGAGCTCCTACAATGAGCAGTTCTTC. This chain uses TRBV4-1 with TRBJ2-1; D is possibly TRBD1 or TRBD2 (5 bases each). The CDR3 has 16 amino acids. With 4 bases removed from V and 0 bases from J, the gap between germline ends came to 13 bases. Germline CDR1 MGHRA, CDR2 YSYEKL.

Many counts were recorded for this clonotype. The V call is TRBV9, the J call TRBJ1-2; D call uncertain. The germline gives CDR1 SGDLS, CDR2 YYNGEE. The CDR3 has 12 amino acids. V was cut by 3 bases and J by 7 bases, with 10 bases left in between. The CDR3 DNA follows: TGTGCCAGCAGCGCCCCCTCGGGTGGCTACACCTTC. It yields the protein CASSAPSGGYTF.

The chain joins TRBV6-5 to TRBJ1-5; no clear D. The CDR3 spans 13 residues. Trimming left V 5 bases short and J 0 bases short, with 5 bases between. Germline CDR1 MNHEY, CDR2 SVGAGI. The chain's CDR3 is CASSHGSNQPQHF. In DNA form, the CDR3 reads TGTGCCAGCAGTCACGGTAGCAATCAGCCCCAGCATTTT.

The chain has TRBV24-1 and TRBJ2-3, with 10 bases lining up with TRBD2. Germline loops: CDR1 KGHDR, CDR2 SFDVKD. This CDR3 has 15 amino acids. J was trimmed by 3 bases and V by 4 bases; bases with no gene match: 3. The CDR3 region is CATSELAGSTDTQYF. CDR3 sequence (DNA): TGTGCCACCAGTGAACTAGCGGGATCTACAGATACGCAGTATTTT.

This clonotype was picked up many times. The chain couples TRBV19 to TRBJ1-1; D is possibly TRBD1 (6 bases). The V gene lost 3 bases and the J gene lost 10 bases, with 18 bases spanning the gap. Germline V lookup: CDR1 LNHDA, CDR2 SQIVND (reference sequence). This CDR3 spans 14 amino acids. CDR3 nucleotide sequence: TGTGCCAGTAGTATGTTTTCAGGGGCCGGGGGAGCTTTCTTT. It translates to CASSMFSGAGGAFF.

This clonotype was counted many times. The chain recombines TRBV7-9 with TRBJ2-7; 8 positions match TRBD1. Germline V CDR1 and CDR2: SEHNR, FQNEAQ (reference sequence). Trimming took 5 bases from V and 2 from J; bases not matched to a gene: 8. The CDR3 has 15 amino acids. Written as DNA, the CDR3 is TGTGCCAGCAGCCGCGGCGGGACAGGTACCTACGAGCAGTACTTC. Translation: CASSRGGTGTYEQYF. Based on the CDR3 plus reference TRBV7-9 and TRBJ2-7, the full variable domain is DTGVSQNPRHKITKRGQNVTFRCDPISEHNRLYWYRQTLGQGPEFLTYFQNEAQLEKSRLLSDRFSAERPKGSFSTLEIQRTEQGDSAMYLCASSRGGTGTYEQYFGPGTRLTVT.